This entry features one TCR beta chain sequence. The data derive from a study of tumor-infiltrating lymphocytes in oesophageal squamous cell carcinoma. MiXCR was run by TCRdb on the PCR reads, yielding one entry per CDR3 protein. The top ten hold 40% to 55% of the sample, which has over 11,000 distinct CDR3 sequences, 46% seen once. Germline CDR1 and CDR2: SGHNT and YYREEE (reference sequence). The CDR3 is 17 residues long. Input material: blood. The rearrangement links TRBV5-4 to TRBJ2-7; perhaps D is TRBD1 or TRBD2 (5 bases each). Judging by the DNA end, TRBJ2-5 fits better; the J call may be wrong. This receptor was identified in a male donor with esophageal squamous cell carcinoma. The CDR3 region is CASSLGPTLGEQETQYF. The CDR3 region has the DNA TGTGCCAGCAGCTTGGGCCCAACACTAGGGGAGCAAGAGACCCAGTACTTC.